The clone carrying this TCR beta chain has more than one count but fewer than ten. Its antigen is not identified. These data belong to a study of blood T cells in healthy people across ages. Overall study results and limits: Higher diversity, along with more naive CD4+ cells, distinguished long-lived donors from aged donors.

It was with a sample-barcoded 5' primer and a J-beta primer mix that a second PCR of roughly 7 to 12 cycles was run. From the 5' RACE reads, TCRdb called clonotypes with MiXCR, one entry per CDR3 protein. The sample has over 1.5 million distinct CDR3 sequences; 49% are singletons. Germline assignment: CDR1 SGDLS and CDR2 YYNGEE. The V and J ends lost 6 bases and 1 base respectively, with 10 bases between them. This CDR3 contains 13 residues. This TCR was recovered from a middle-aged woman in good health. The sequenced material came from blood. The chain combines TRBV9 with TRBJ1-1; D may be TRBD1 (6 bases). The DNA of the CDR3 is TGTGCCAGCAAGGGGGGAACGAACACTGAAGCTTTCTTT. Translating it yields CASKGGTNTEAFF.